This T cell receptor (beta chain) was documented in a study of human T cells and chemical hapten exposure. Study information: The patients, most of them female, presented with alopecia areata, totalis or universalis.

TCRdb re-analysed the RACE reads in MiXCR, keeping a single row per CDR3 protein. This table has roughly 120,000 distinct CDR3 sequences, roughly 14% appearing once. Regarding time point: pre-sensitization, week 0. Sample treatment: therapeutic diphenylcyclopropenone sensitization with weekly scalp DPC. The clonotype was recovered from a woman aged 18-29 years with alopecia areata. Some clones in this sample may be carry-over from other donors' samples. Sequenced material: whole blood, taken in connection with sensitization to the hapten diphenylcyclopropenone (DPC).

The CDR3 DNA reads TGCAGCGCGGTAGGGGCCGCGAACACTGAAGCTTTCTTT. Its translation: CSAVGAANTEAFF. The rearrangement joins TRBV29-1 to TRBJ1-1; D may be TRBD1 (5 bases). CDR3 length equals 13 residues. Trimming shortened V by 7 bases and J by 1 base, and 13 bases separated the two germline ends. Germline-derived CDR1 and CDR2 are SQVTM and ANQGSEA.